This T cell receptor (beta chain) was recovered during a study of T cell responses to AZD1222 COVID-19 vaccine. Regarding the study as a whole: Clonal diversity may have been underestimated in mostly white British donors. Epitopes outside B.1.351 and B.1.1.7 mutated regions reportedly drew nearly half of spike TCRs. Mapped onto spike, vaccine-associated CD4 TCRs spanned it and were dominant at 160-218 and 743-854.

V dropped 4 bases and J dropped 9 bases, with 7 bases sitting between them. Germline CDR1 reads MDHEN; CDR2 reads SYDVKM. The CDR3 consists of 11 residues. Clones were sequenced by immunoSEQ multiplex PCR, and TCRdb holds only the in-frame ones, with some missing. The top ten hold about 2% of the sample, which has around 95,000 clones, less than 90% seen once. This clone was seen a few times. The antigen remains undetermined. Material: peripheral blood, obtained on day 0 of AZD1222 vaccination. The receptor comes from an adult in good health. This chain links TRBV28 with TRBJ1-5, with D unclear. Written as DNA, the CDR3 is TGTGCCAGCAGTTCCACTCGGCCCCAGCATTTT. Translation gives CASSSTRPQHF.